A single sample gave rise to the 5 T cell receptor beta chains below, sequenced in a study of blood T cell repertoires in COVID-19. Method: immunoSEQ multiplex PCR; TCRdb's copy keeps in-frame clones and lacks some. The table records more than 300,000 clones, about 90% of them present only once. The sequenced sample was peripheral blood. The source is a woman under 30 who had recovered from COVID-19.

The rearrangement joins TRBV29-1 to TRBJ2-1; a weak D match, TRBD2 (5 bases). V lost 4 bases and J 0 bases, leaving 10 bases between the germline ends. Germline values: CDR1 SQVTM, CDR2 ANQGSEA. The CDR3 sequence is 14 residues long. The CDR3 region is CSVVLAFSYNEQFF. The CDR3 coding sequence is TGCAGCGTTGTTTTAGCGTTCTCCTACAATGAGCAGTTCTTC.

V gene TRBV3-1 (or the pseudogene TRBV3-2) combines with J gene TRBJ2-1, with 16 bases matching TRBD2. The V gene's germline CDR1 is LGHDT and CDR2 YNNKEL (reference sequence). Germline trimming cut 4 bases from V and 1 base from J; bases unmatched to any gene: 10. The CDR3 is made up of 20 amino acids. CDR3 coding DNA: TGTGCCAGCAGCCCGGGACTAGCGGGGGGGAGCGGTGGTTCCTACAATGAGCAGTTCTTC. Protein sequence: CASSPGLAGGSGGSYNEQFF.

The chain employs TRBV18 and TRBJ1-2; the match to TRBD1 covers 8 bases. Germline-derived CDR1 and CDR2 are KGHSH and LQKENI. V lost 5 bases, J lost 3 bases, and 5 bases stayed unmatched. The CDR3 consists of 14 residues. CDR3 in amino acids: CASSIGQGDYGYTF. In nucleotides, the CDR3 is TGTGCCAGCTCAATAGGACAGGGCGACTATGGCTACACCTTC.

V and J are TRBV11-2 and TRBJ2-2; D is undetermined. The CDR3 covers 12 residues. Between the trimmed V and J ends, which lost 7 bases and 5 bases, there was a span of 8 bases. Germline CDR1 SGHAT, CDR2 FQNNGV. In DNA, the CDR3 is TGTGCCAGCAACAGTCGGACCGGGGAGCTGTTTTTT. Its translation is CASNSRTGELFF. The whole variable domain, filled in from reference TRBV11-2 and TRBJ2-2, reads EAGVAQSPRYKIIEKRQSVAFWCNPISGHATLYWYQQILGQGPKLLIQFQNNGVVDDSQLPKDRFSAERLKGVDSTLKIQPAKLEDSAVYLCASNSRTGELFFGEGSRLTVL.

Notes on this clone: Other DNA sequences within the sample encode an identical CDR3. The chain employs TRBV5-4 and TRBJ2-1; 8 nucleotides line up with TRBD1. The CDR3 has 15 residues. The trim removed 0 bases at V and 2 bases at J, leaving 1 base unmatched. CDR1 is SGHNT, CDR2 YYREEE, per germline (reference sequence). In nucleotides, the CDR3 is TGTGCCAGCAGCTTGGGACAGGGGCCCTACAATGAGCAGTTCTTC. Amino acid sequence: CASSLGQGPYNEQFF. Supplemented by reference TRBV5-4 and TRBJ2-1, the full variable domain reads ETGVTQSPTHLIKTRGQQVTLRCSSQSGHNTVSWYQQALGQGPQFIFQYYREEENGRGNFPPRFSGLQFPNYSSELNVNALELDDSALYLCASSLGQGPYNEQFFGPGTRLTVL.